The T cell receptor (beta chain) described here comes from a study of blood T cell repertoires in COVID-19. Study details: The United States, Italy and Spain provided the acute and convalescent COVID-19 samples.

There are 13 residues in the CDR3. V lost 1 base and J 9 bases, leaving 12 bases between the germline ends. Looked up from germline, CDR1 is MNHEY and CDR2 is SMNVEV (reference sequence). As processed by the authors: Quantification of nucleated cells was approximated via reference gene primer amplification. Some clones are missing from TCRdb's copy, which holds only in-frame ones; the method was immunoSEQ multiplex PCR. V and J calls and clone size follow that table, whereas D and trimming were derived from the DNA. The data show 100,000 to 150,000 clones, around 86% seen once. The chain recombines TRBV27 with TRBJ1-1, with a possible D match to TRBD1 (5 bases). The sequence came from a man aged 55 to 70 with acute or convalescent COVID-19. The specimen sequenced was peripheral blood. CDR3 sequence (DNA): TGTGCCAGCAGTTTATTTTGGCAGGGCCAAGCTTTCTTT. This sequence encodes CASSLFWQGQAFF.